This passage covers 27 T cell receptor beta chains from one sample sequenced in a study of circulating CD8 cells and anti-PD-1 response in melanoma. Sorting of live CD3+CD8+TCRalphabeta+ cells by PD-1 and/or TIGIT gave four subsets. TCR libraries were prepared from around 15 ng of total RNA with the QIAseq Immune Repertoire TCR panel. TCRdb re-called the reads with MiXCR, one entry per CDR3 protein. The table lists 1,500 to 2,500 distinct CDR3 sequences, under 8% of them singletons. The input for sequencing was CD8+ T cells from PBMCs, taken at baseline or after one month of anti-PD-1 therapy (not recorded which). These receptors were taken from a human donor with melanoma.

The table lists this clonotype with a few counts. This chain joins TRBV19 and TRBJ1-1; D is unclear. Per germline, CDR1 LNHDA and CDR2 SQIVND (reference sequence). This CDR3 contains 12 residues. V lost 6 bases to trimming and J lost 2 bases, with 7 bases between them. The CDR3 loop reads CASSFINTEAFF. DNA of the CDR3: TGTGCCAGTAGCTTCATTAACACTGAAGCTTTCTTT.

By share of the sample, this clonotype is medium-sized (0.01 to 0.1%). The CDR3 loop is CASSLGTGDGYTF. The CDR3 nucleotides read TGTGCCAGCAGTTTAGGGACAGGGGACGGCTACACCTTC. The chain uses TRBV27 and TRBJ1-2, with TRBD1 matching 10 bases. The germline V gene has CDR1 MNHEY and CDR2 SMNVEV (reference sequence). The CDR3 length is 13 residues. J gave up 8 bases and V 2 bases, and 2 bases lay outside the gene matches.

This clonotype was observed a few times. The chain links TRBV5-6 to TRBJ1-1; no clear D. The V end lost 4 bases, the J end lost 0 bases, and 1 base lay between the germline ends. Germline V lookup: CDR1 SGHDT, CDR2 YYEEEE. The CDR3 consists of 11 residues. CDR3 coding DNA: TGTGCCAGCAGCCTGAACACTGAAGCTTTCTTT. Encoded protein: CASSLNTEAFF. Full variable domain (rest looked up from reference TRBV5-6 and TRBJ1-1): DAGVTQSPTHLIKTRGQQVTLRCSPKSGHDTVSWYQQALGQGPQFIFQYYEEEERQRGNFPDRFSGHQFPNYSSELNVNALLLGDSALYLCASSLNTEAFFGQGTRLTVV.

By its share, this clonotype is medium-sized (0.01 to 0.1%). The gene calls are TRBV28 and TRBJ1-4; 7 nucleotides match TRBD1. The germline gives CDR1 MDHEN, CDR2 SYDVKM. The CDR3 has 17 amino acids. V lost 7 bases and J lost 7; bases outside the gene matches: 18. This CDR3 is CASTPDREVVDLEKLFF. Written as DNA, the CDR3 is TGTGCCAGCACCCCTGACAGGGAAGTCGTTGATCTTGAAAAACTGTTTTTT.

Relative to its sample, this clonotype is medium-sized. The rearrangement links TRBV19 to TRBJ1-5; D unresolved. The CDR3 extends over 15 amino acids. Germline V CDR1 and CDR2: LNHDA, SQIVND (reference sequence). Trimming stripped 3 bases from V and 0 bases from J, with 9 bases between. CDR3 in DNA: TGTGCCAGTAGTATTTCCGGGCATAGCAATCAGCCCCAGCATTTT. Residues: CASSISGHSNQPQHF.

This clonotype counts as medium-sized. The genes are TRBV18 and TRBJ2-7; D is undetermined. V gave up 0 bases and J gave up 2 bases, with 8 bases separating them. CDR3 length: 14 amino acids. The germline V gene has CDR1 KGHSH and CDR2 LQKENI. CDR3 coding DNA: TGTGCCAGCTCACCACCAGGGATTACCTACGAGCAGTACTTC. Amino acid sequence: CASSPPGITYEQYF.

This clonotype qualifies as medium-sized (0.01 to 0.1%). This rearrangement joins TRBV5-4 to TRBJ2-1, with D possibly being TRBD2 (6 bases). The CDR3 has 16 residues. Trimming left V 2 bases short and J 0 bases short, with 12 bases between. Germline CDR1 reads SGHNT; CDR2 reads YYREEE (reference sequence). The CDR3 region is CASSFGGVSSYNEQFF. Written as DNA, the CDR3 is TGTGCCAGCAGCTTTGGCGGGGTAAGCTCCTACAATGAGCAGTTCTTC.

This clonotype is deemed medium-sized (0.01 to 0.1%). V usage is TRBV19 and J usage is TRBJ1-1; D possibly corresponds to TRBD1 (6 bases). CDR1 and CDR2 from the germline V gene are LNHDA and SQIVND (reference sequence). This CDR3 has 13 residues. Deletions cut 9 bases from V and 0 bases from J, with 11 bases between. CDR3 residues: CASGDTLNTEAFF. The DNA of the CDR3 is TGTGCCAGCGGGGACACCTTGAACACTGAAGCTTTCTTT.

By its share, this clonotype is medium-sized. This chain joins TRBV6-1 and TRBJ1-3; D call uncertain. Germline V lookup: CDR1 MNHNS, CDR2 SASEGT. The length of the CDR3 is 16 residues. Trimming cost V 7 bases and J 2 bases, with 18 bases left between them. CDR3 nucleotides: TGTGCCAGCACCCCTCAACCGGACCCGGCTGGAAACACCATATATTTT. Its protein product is CASTPQPDPAGNTIYF.

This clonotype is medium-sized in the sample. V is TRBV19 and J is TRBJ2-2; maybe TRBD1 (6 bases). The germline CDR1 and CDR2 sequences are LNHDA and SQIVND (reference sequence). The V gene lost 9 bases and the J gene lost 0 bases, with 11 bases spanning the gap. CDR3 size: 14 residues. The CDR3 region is CASRDTSNTGELFF. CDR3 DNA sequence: TGTGCCAGCAGGGACACCTCGAACACCGGGGAGCTGTTTTTT.

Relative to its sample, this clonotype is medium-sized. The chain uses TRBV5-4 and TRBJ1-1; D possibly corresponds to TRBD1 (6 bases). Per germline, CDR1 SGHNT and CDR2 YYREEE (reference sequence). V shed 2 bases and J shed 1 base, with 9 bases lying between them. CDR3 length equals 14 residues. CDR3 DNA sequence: TGTGCCAGCAGCTTAGGAGGGGGGAACACTGAAGCTTTCTTT. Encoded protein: CASSLGGGNTEAFF.

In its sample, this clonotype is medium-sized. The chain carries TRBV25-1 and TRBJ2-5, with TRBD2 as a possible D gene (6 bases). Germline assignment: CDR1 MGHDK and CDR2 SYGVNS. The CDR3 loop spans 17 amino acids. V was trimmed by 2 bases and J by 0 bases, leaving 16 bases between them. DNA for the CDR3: TGTGCCAGCAGTGAAGGTGAAGGACTACAGTACCAAGAGACCCAGTACTTC. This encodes CASSEGEGLQYQETQYF.

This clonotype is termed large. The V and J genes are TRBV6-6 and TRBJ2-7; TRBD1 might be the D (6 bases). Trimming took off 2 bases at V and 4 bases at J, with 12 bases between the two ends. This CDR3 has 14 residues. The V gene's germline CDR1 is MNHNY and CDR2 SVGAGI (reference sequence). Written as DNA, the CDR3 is TGTGCCAGCAGTTACCTGGACAGAGCTTACGAGCAGTACTTC. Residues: CASSYLDRAYEQYF.

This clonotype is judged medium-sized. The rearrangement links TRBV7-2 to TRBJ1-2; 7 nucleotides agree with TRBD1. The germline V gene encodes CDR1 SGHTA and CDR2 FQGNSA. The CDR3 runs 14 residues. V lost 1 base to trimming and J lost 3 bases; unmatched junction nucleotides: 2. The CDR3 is CASSLDRGYYGYTF. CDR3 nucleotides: TGTGCCAGCAGCTTAGACAGGGGTTACTATGGCTACACCTTC. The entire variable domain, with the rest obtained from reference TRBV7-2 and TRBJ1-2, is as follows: GAGVSQSPSNKVTEKGKDVELRCDPISGHTALYWYRQSLGQGLEFLIYFQGNSAPDKSGLPSDRFSAERTGGSVSTLTIQRTQQEDSAVYLCASSLDRGYYGYTFGSGTRLTVV.

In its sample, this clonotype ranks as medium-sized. CDR3 region: CASSITGTSVYEQYF. As DNA, the CDR3 is TGTGCCAGTAGTATTACAGGGACTTCCGTCTACGAGCAGTACTTC. V gene TRBV19 combines with J gene TRBJ2-7; possibly TRBD1 or TRBD2 for D (6 bases each). Germline CDR1 is LNHDA and CDR2 is SQIVND (reference sequence). The CDR3 contains 15 residues. Trimming cost V 3 bases and J 3 bases, with 15 bases left between them.

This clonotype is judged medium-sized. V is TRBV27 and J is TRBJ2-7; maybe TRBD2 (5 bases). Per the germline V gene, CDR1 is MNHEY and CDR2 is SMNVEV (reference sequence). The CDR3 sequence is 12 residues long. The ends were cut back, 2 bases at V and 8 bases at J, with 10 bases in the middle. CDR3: CASSLGGPKQYF. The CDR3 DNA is TGTGCCAGCAGTTTAGGAGGACCCAAGCAGTACTTC.

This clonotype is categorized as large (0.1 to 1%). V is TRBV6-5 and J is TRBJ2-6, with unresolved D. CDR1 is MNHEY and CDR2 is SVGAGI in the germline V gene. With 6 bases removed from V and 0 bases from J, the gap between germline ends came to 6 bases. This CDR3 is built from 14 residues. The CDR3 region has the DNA TGTGCCAGCAGCTATAGCTCTGGGGCCAACGTCCTGACTTTC. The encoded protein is CASSYSSGANVLTF.

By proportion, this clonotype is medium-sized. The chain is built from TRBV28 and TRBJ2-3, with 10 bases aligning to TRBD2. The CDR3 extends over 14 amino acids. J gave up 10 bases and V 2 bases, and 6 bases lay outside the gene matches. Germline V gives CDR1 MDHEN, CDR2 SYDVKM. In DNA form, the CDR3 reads TGTGCCAGCAGTTTAGGGCTAGCGGGGGAGGCGCAGTATTTT. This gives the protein CASSLGLAGEAQYF.

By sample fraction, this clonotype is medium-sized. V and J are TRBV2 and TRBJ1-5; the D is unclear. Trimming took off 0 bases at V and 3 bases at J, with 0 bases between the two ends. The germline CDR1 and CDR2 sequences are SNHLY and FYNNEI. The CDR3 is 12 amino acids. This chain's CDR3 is CASSEANQPQHF. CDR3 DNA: TGTGCCAGCAGTGAAGCCAATCAGCCCCAGCATTTT.

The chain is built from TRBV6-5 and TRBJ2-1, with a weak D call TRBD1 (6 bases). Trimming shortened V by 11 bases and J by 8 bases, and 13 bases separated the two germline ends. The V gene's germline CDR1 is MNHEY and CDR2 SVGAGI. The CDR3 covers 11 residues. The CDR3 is CAGGAGDEQFF. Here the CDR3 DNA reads TGTGCCGGGGGCGCCGGCGATGAGCAGTTCTTC.

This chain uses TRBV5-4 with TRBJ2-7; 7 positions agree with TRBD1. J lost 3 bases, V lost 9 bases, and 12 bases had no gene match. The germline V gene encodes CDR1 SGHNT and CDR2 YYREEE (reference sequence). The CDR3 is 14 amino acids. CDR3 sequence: CATFTGDGSYEQYF. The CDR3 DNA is TGTGCCACTTTCACAGGGGATGGAAGCTACGAGCAGTACTTC.

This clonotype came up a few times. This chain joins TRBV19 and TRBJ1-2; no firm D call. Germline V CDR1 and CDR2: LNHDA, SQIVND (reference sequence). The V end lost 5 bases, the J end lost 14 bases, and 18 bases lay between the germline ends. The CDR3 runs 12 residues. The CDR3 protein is CASSPPGIDRTF. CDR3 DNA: TGTGCCAGTAGTCCCCCCGGGATTGATCGGACCTTC.

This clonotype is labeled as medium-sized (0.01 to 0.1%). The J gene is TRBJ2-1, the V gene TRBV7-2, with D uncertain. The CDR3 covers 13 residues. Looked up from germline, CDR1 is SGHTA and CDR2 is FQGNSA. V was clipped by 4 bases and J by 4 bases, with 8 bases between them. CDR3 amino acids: CASSSTDYNEQFF. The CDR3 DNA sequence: TGTGCCAGCAGCTCGACGGATTACAATGAGCAGTTCTTC.

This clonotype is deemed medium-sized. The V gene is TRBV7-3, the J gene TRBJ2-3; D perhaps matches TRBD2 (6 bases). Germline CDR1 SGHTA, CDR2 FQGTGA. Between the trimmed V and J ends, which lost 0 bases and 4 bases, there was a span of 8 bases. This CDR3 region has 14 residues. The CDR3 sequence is CASSLTGGADTQYF. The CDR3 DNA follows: TGTGCCAGCAGCTTAACGGGGGGAGCAGATACGCAGTATTTT.

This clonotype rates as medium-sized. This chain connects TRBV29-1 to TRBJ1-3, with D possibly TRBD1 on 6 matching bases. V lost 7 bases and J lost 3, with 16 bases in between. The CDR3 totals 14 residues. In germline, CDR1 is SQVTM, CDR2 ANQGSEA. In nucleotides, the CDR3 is TGCAGCGCCGGCCCGGGGGCTGTTGGAAACACCATATATTTT. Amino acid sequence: CSAGPGAVGNTIYF. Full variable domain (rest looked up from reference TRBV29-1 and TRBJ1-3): SAVISQKPSRDICQRGTSLTIQCQVDSQVTMMFWYRQQPGQSLTLIATANQGSEATYESGFVIDKFPISRPNLTFSTLTVSNMSPEDSSIYLCSAGPGAVGNTIYFGEGSWLTVV.

The DNA for the CDR3 is TGTGCCAGCAGTCTTGGGACAGGGGGCGGGTACGAGCAGTACTTC. Its translation is CASSLGTGGGYEQYF. The chain combines TRBV28 with TRBJ2-7, with 12 bases identical to TRBD1. There are 15 residues in the CDR3. Losses at the gene ends were 5 bases for V and 4 bases for J; bases not matched to a gene: 6. Germline V gives CDR1 MDHEN, CDR2 SYDVKM. Using reference TRBV28 and TRBJ2-7 for the parts outside the CDR3, the full variable domain is DVKVTQSSRYLVKRTGEKVFLECVQDMDHENMFWYRQDPGLGLRLIYFSYDVKMKEKGDIPEGYSVSREKKERFSLILESASTNQTSMYLCASSLGTGGGYEQYFGPGTRLTVT.

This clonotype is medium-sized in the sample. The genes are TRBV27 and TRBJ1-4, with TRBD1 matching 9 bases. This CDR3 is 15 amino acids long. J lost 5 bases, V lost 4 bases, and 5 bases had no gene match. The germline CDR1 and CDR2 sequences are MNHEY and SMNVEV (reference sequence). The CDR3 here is CASSSWTGVNEKLFF. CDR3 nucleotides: TGTGCCAGCAGTTCCTGGACAGGGGTGAATGAAAAACTGTTTTTT.